This T cell receptor beta chain was retrieved from a study of cytomegalovirus exposure and HLA in healthy donors. On the study more broadly: An early data release held approximately 85 million unique TCRs from HLA-typed donors.

Vbeta (60) and Jbeta (13) primers were used in the PCR. Using immunoSEQ multiplex PCR, the repertoire was profiled, and TCRdb retains in-frame clones only, with some absent. The sample carries about 43,000 clones, about 60% recorded once. This TCR was recovered from a human donor in good health. Material for sequencing was PBMCs.

The DNA for the CDR3 is TGTGCCAGCAGTGACAGGGGGCTTCTTGTGAGTGAGCAGTTCTTC. Amino acids: CASSDRGLLVSEQFF. The V and J genes are TRBV2 and TRBJ2-1, with 8 bases identical to TRBD1. This CDR3 is built from 15 residues. V lost 3 bases, J lost 9 bases, and 10 bases stayed unmatched. Germline values: CDR1 SNHLY, CDR2 FYNNEI. Based on the CDR3 plus reference TRBV2 and TRBJ2-1, the full variable domain is EPEVTQTPSHQVTQMGQEVILRCVPISNHLYFYWYRQILGQKVEFLVSFYNNEISEKSEIFDDQFSVERPDGSNFTLKIRSTKLEDSAMYFCASSDRGLLVSEQFFGPGTRLTVL.